This passage covers 6 T cell receptor beta chains from one sample sequenced in a study of cytomegalovirus exposure and HLA in healthy donors. It was with 60 Vbeta and 13 Jbeta primers that the PCR ran. TCRdb keeps only in-frame clones here, not all; method: immunoSEQ multiplex PCR. Of 150,000 to 200,000 clones listed, over 80% are singletons. Sequencing input: PBMCs. Receptors were obtained from a woman between 18 and 29 years old in good health and CMV-seronegative.

This chain joins TRBV5-4 and TRBJ2-1, with 9 bases fitting TRBD2. The CDR3 is made up of 15 amino acids. Germline V lookup: CDR1 SGHNT, CDR2 YYREEE (reference sequence). The junction had 8 bases not matched to a gene; V was cut back by 6 bases and J by 4 bases. This CDR3 reads CASTPAGGAYNEQFF. The CDR3 nucleotides are TGTGCCAGCACCCCTGCGGGGGGGGCTTACAATGAGCAGTTCTTC.

This chain connects TRBV7-8 to TRBJ2-1; 7 nucleotides match TRBD1. Trimming took 5 bases from V and 9 from J; bases not matched to a gene: 16. Germline CDR1 is SGHVS and CDR2 is FQNEAQ. CDR3 length equals 16 residues. CDR3 region: CASSPTTGASGSEQFF. DNA for the CDR3: TGTGCCAGCAGCCCCACCACAGGGGCTTCAGGTAGTGAGCAGTTCTTC.

V usage is TRBV5-8 and J usage is TRBJ2-3; TRBD2 aligns across 8 bases. The CDR3 has 16 residues. Germline V gene data show CDR1 as SGHTS and CDR2 as YDEGEE. V dropped 4 bases and J dropped 2; count of bases not matched to a gene: 9. In nucleotides, the CDR3 is TGTGCCAGCAGCCTCGGGACTAGGGGGAACACAGATACGCAGTATTTT. This encodes CASSLGTRGNTDTQYF.

V usage is TRBV5-1 and J usage is TRBJ1-1; D not resolved. Per germline, CDR1 SGHRS and CDR2 YFSETQ. The V end was cut by 0 bases, the J end by 2 bases, with 14 bases between. The CDR3 is 16 amino acids. For the CDR3, the DNA is TGCGCCAGCAGCTTGGAGCTCGGACTGAGCAACACTGAAGCTTTCTTT. This codes for CASSLELGLSNTEAFF.

The J gene is TRBJ1-1, the V gene TRBV28, with D perhaps matching TRBD1 (6 bases). V was cut by 6 bases and J by 4 bases, with 21 bases left in between. CDR1 and CDR2 from the germline V gene are MDHEN and SYDVKM. This CDR3 spans 16 amino acids. CDR3 in amino acids: CASSPGSREGGTEAFF. The CDR3 bases are TGTGCCAGCAGCCCAGGTAGTCGGGAGGGGGGCACTGAAGCTTTCTTT.

The chain combines TRBV5-8 with TRBJ2-7; TRBD2 matches 7 bases. Germline trimming cut 3 bases from V and 2 bases from J; bases unmatched to any gene: 11. Looked up from germline, CDR1 is SGHTS and CDR2 is YDEGEE. This CDR3 is built from 16 residues. The CDR3 DNA sequence: TGTGCCAGCAGCTGGCCCGATACGGGGGGACCCTACGAGCAGTACTTC. It yields the protein CASSWPDTGGPYEQYF.